The clone carrying this T cell receptor beta chain was detected a few times. These data belong to a study of blood T cell repertoires in COVID-19. Study-wide context: Samples of COVID-19 (acute and convalescent) were obtained from the United States, Italy and Spain.

No more than 2 weeks before study entry, exposed participants had met a case of COVID-19. Per germline, CDR1 LGHNA and CDR2 YSLEER. V gave up 0 bases and J gave up 4 bases; unmatched junction bases: 17. The length of the CDR3 is 19 residues. Produced via immunoSEQ multiplex PCR; TCRdb's table is partial and in-frame only. The sample has approximately 310,000 clones; around 85% are singletons. The sequence was obtained from a woman between 25 and 40 years old who had been exposed to COVID-19. The rearrangement uses TRBV4-3 and TRBJ1-2; the match to TRBD1 covers 7 bases. Material for sequencing was PBMCs or T cells enriched from blood (not recorded which). CDR3 residues: CASSQEGLLTGNRVYGYTF. The CDR3 nucleotides are TGCGCCAGCAGCCAAGAGGGGCTACTGACAGGGAATCGCGTCTATGGCTACACCTTC.